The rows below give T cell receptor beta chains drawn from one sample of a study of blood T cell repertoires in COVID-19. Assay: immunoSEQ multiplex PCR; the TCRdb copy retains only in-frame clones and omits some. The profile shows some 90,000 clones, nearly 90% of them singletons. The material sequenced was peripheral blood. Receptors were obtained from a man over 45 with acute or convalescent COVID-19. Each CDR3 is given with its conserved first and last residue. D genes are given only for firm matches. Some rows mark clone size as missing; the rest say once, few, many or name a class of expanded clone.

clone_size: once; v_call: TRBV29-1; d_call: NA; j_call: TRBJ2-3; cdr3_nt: TGCAGCGTTGAGGTGAGGGGACACGGAACGACAGATTTT; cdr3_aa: CSVEVRGHGTTDF
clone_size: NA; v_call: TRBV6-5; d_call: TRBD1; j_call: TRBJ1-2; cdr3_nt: TGTGCCAGATTCGACAGGGATGGCTATGGCTACACCTTC; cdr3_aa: CARFDRDGYGYTF
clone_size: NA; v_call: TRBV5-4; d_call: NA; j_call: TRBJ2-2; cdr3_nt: TGTGCCAGCAGCCTAGCTGGCTTCTACACCGGGGAGCTGTTTTTT; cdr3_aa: CASSLAGFYTGELFF
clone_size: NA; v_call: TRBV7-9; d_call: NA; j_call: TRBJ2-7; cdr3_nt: TGTGCCAGCAGCTTAAGAGGGGGCTACGAGCAGTACTTC; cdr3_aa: CASSLRGGYEQYF
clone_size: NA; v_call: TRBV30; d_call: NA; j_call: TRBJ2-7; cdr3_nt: TGTGCCTGGAGCCAGGAATTGGGGCACGAGCAGTACTTC; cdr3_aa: CAWSQELGHEQYF
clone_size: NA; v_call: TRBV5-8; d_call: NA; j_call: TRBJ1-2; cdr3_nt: TGTGCCAGCAGCTTGTCTGCAGGCTATGGCTACACCTTC; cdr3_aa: CASSLSAGYGYTF
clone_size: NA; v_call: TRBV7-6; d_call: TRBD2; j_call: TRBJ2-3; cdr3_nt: TGTGCCAGCAGCTCCTCGACTAGCTCTGGCACAGATACGCAGTATTTT; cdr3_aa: CASSSSTSSGTDTQYF
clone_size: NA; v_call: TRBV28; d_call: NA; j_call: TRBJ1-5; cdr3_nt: TGTGCCAGCAGGCCCATGGGGATTGCGGGCCAGCCCCAGCATTTT; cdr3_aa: CASRPMGIAGQPQHF
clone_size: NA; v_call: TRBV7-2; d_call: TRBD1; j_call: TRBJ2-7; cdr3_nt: TGTGCCAGCAGCTTAGCGGGACAGGGAAGAAACGAGCAGTACTTC; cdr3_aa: CASSLAGQGRNEQYF
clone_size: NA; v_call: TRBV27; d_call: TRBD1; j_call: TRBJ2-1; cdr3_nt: TGTGCCAGCAGTTCCCGGACAGGGGGTTACAATGAGCAGTTCTTC; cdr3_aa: CASSSRTGGYNEQFF
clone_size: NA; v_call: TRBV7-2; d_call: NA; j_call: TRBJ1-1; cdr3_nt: TGTGCCAGCAGCTTACTTCTGGGGGGAAACACTGAAGCTTTCTTT; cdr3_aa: CASSLLLGGNTEAFF
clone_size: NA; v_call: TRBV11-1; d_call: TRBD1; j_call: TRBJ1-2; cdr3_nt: TGTGCCAGCAGCCTACGACAGGGCCCTTGGGGCTACACCTTC; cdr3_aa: CASSLRQGPWGYTF
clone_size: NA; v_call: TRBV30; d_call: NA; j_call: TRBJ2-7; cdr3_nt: TGTGCCTGGAGTGTGGGTGGGGGGAGACCTAGCTCCTACGAGCAGTACTTC; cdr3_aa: CAWSVGGGRPSSYEQYF
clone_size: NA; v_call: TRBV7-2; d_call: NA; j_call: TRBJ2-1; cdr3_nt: TGTGCCAGCAGTGGTGTTAGCTCCTACAATGAGCAGTTCTTC; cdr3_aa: CASSGVSSYNEQFF
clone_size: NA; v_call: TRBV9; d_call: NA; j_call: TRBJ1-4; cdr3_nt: TGTGCCAGCAGCGTAGGTTTCGGAGGGCAATGGGATGAAAAACTGTTTTTT; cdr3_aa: CASSVGFGGQWDEKLFF
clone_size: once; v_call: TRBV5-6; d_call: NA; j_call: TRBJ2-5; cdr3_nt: TGTGCCAGCGGTAGTTTCCAAGAGACCCAGTACTTC; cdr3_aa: CASGSFQETQYF
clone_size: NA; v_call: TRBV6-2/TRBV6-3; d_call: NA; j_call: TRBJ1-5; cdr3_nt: TGTGTCAGCAGCCAAGCGGCCCGGAGTCAGCCCCAGCATTTT; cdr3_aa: CVSSQAARSQPQHF
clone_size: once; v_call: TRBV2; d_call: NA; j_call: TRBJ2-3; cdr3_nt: TGTGCCAGCAAAAGCGGGCGCCACGGCACAGATACGCAGTATTTT; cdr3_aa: CASKSGRHGTDTQYF
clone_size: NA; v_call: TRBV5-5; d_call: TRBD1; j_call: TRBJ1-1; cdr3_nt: TGTGCCAGCAGCCAGACCGGACAGGGGGAAAGTGATTTCTTT; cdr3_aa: CASSQTGQGESDFF
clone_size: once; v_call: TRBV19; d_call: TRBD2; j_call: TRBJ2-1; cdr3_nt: TGTGCCAGTAGCGGAAGGGGCGGGGGGGCTAGCTCCTACAATGAGCAGTTCTTC; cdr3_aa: CASSGRGGGASSYNEQFF
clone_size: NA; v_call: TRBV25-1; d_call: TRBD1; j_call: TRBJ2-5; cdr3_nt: TGTGCCAGCCGGGACAGGGGGCCAGAGACCCAGTACTTC; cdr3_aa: CASRDRGPETQYF
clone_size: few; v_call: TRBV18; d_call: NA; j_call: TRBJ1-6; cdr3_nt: TGTGCCAGCTCACCACCGGCGTCAGGGGAGAATTCACCCCTCCACTTT; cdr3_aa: CASSPPASGENSPLHF
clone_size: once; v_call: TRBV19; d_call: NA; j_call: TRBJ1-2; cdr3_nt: TGTGCCAGTAGTATTGCCGCAGGATCGAACTATGGCTACACCTTC; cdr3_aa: CASSIAAGSNYGYTF
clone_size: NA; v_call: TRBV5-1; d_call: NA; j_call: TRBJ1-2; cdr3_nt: TGCGCCAGCAGCTTGGAATCACGGAGCCGCTATGGCTACACCTTC; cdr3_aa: CASSLESRSRYGYTF
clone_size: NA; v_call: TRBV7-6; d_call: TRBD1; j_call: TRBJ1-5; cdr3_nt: TGTGCCAGCAGCTTAGCGGCGGGACAGGGGGCTGGCAATCAGCCCCAGCATTTT; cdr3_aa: CASSLAAGQGAGNQPQHF
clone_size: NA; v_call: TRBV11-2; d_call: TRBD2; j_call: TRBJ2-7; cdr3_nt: TGTGCCAGCAGCTTTCTAGGTAGCGGGGGGGTTGAGCAGTACTTC; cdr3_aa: CASSFLGSGGVEQYF
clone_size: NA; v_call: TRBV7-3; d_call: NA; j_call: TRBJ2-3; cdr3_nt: TGTGCCAGCAGCTTAAACGGCCCCGCAAGTGAGGGTACGCAGTATTTT; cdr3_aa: CASSLNGPASEGTQYF
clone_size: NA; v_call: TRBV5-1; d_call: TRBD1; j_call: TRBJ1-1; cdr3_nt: TGCGCCAGCAGCTTGGAACAGGGGGGTGAAGCTTTCTTT; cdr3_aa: CASSLEQGGEAFF
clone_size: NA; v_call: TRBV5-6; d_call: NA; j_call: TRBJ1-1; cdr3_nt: TGTGCCAGCAGCGGAGGGAATAGGGCGAACACTGAAGCTTTCTTT; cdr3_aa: CASSGGNRANTEAFF
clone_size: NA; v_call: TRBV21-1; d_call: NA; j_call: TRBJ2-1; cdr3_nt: TGTGCCAGCAGCAAAGTATTGGCAGGGAACAATGAGCAGTTCTTC; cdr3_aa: CASSKVLAGNNEQFF
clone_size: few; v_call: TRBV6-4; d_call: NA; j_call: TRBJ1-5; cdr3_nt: TGTGCCAGCAGTCCAGGGGAAGGTCAGCCCCAGCATTTT; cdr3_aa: CASSPGEGQPQHF
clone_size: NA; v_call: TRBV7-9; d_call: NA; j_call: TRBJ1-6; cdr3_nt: TGTGCCAGCAGCTTGACAGATTATAATTCACCCCTCCACTTT; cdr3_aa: CASSLTDYNSPLHF
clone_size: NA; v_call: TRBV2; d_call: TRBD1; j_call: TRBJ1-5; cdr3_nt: TGTGCCAGCAGCGGACAGGGGCTTTTACATCAGCCCCAGCATTTT; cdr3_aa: CASSGQGLLHQPQHF
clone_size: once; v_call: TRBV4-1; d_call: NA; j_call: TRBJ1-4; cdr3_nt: TGCGCCAGCAGCCAAGTTGGGCCAAGGGAAAAACTGTTTTTT; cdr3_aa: CASSQVGPREKLFF
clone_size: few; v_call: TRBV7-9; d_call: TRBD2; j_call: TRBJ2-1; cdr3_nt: TGTGCCAGCAGCTTAGAGACTAGCGCTTCTGAGCAGTTCTTC; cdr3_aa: CASSLETSASEQFF
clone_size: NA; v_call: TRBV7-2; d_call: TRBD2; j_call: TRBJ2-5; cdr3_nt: TGTGCCAGCAGCTTAGGGACTAGAGGCATGGAGACCCAGTACTTC; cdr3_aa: CASSLGTRGMETQYF
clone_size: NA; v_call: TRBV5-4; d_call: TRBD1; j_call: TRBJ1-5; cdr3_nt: TGTGCCAGCAGCACGGACAGGGATCAGCCCCAGCATTTT; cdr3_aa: CASSTDRDQPQHF
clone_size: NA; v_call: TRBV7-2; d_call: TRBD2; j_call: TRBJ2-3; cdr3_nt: TGTGCCAGCAGGAGCACCGGGACTAGCAATACGAATACGCAGTATTTT; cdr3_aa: CASRSTGTSNTNTQYF
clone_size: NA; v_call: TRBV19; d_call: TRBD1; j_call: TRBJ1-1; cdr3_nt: TGTGCCAGTACCCTCAACAGGGGTGACACTGAAGCTTTCTTT; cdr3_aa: CASTLNRGDTEAFF
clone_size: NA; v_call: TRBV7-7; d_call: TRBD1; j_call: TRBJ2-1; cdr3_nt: TGTGCTAGCAGCTTAGGTCCAGGGGGCAATGAGCAGTTCTTC; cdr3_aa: CASSLGPGGNEQFF
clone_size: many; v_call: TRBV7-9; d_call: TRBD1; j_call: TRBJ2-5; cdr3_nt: TGTGCCAGCAGTCGTACCGGGACAGTAGAACAAGAGACCCAGTACTTC; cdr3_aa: CASSRTGTVEQETQYF
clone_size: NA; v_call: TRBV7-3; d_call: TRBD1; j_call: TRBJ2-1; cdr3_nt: TGTGCCAGCAGCTCACAGGGGCGGGCTGAGCAGTTCTTC; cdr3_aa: CASSSQGRAEQFF
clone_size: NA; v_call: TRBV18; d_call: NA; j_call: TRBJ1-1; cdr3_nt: TGTGCCAGCTCAACGGGGGGGACTGAAGCTTTCTTT; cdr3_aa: CASSTGGTEAFF